This T cell receptor beta chain was identified during a study of TIL therapy for anti-PD-1-resistant metastatic lung cancer. Overall study results and limits: Compared with baseline intratumoral T cells, expanded TIL cultures were more clonal and less diverse (roughly 6.5% vs 31%).

The libraries were made with immunoSEQ v3. Clones were read by immunoSEQ multiplex PCR, and TCRdb kept only the in-frame ones, dropping some. The sample includes about 10,000 clones, around three fifths of them seen just once. The time point denotes: pre-treatment sample, taken before nivolumab and TIL therapy. Pleural nodules or supraclavicular lymph nodes made up most of the excised metastases sampled. This clone is a singleton in its sample. What it recognizes is unknown. The source of this sequence is a person between 30 and 79 years old with non-small cell lung cancer. The starting material was tumor tissue, obtained at baseline.

CDR3 sequence (DNA): TGTGCCAGCAGCTTCGGCGGGGGGGCCTACGAGCAGTACTTC. It specifies CASSFGGGAYEQYF. V usage is TRBV7-2 and J usage is TRBJ2-5; 9 bases are a match to TRBD2. Gene TRBJ2-7 matches the end of the DNA better, so the J call may be wrong. The CDR3 length is 14 residues. The germline gives CDR1 SGHTA, CDR2 FQGNSA.